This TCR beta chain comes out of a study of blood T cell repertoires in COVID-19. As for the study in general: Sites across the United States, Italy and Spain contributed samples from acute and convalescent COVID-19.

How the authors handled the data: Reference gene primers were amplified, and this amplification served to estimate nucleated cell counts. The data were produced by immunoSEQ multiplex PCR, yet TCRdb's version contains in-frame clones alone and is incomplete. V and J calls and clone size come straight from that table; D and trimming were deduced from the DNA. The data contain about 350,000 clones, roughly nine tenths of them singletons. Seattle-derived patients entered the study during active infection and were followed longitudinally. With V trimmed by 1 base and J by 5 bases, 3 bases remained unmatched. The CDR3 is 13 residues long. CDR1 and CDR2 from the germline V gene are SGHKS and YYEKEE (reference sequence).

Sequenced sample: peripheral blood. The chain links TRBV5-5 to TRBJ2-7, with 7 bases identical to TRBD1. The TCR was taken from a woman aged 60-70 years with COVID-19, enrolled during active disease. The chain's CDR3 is CASSLQGDNEQYF. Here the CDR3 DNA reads TGTGCCAGCAGCTTGCAGGGGGACAACGAGCAGTACTTC.